The 26 T cell receptor beta chains listed next were all sequenced from one sample in a study of blood T cell repertoires in COVID-19 (dated by TCRdb to 2018 to 2021). Receptors were amplified or captured by the immunoSEQ multiplex PCR assay. TCRdb re-hosts the immuneACCESS table, in-frame sequences only. Its copies lack some clones; in the studies checked, an unresolved V gene accounts for under half of them, and the cause for the rest is not known. The sample includes roughly 160,000 clones, with roughly 84% observed a single time. The ten largest clones capture about 7% of the sample. Sequenced sample: peripheral blood. The receptors here all came from a man over 45 with active or convalescent COVID-19.

This chain joins TRBV29-1 and TRBJ1-1, with D possibly matching TRBD1 (5 bases). The CDR3 extends over 12 amino acids. Germline assignment: CDR1 SQVTM and CDR2 ANQGSEA. V gave up 4 bases and J gave up 7 bases, with 13 bases separating them. CDR3 nucleotides: TGCAGCGTTGGGAGGGGAGAGAATGAAGCTTTCTTT. As protein: CSVGRGENEAFF.

The V and J genes are TRBV3-1 (or the pseudogene TRBV3-2) and TRBJ1-5; unclear D gene. Trimming shortened V by 5 bases and J by 7 bases, and 12 bases separated the two germline ends. Germline CDR1 is LGHDT and CDR2 is YNNKEL (reference sequence). This CDR3 has 13 amino acids. This CDR3 is CASSSKRGQPQHF. The CDR3, as DNA: TGTGCCAGCAGCTCAAAGCGGGGACAGCCCCAGCATTTT.

The chain's CDR3 is CASSATSGASTDTQYF. In nucleotides, the CDR3 is TGTGCCAGTAGCGCGACTAGCGGGGCATCCACAGATACGCAGTATTTT. This rearrangement joins TRBV19 to TRBJ2-3; 11 bases fit TRBD2. The trim removed 6 bases at V and 2 bases at J, leaving 7 bases unmatched. The length of the CDR3 is 16 residues. CDR1 is LNHDA, CDR2 SQIVND, per germline (reference sequence).

This CDR3 reads CASSIGGLLNIQYF. The CDR3 bases are TGTGCCAGTAGTATTGGGGGCCTACTAAACATTCAGTACTTC. V gene TRBV19 combines with J gene TRBJ2-4, with D possibly TRBD1 on 6 matching bases. CDR1 LNHDA and CDR2 SQIVND come from the germline V gene (reference sequence). The CDR3 length is 14 residues. V was cut by 3 bases and J by 6 bases, with 12 bases left in between.

The chain employs TRBV9 and TRBJ2-7; TRBD1 is a possible D gene (6 bases). The CDR3 covers 19 residues. Per germline, CDR1 SGDLS and CDR2 YYNGEE. Deletions cut 0 bases from V and 0 bases from J, with 22 bases between. The CDR3 nucleotides are TGTGCCAGCAGCGTAGTTTCAGTTTCGGGGACAAGGAGCTCCTACGAGCAGTACTTC. Its protein product is CASSVVSVSGTRSSYEQYF.

The chain carries TRBV5-1 and TRBJ2-1; 10 bases fit TRBD2. The length of the CDR3 is 16 residues. V shed 5 bases, J shed 5 bases, and the junction held 10 bases outside the gene matches. CDR1 SGHRS and CDR2 YFSETQ come from the germline V gene. CDR3: CASRPWLAGEDNEQFF. The DNA of the CDR3 is TGCGCCAGCAGACCCTGGCTAGCGGGGGAAGACAATGAGCAGTTCTTC.

This clone was detected many times. The chain is built from TRBV6-2 or TRBV6-3 and TRBJ2-7; TRBD2 aligns across 8 bases. CDR1 and CDR2 from the germline V gene are MNHEY and SVGEGT. V was clipped by 2 bases and J by 3 bases; unmatched bases: 6. CDR3 length: 15 amino acids. The CDR3 sequence: CASSYPPGGVYEQYF. The CDR3 region has the DNA TGTGCCAGCAGTTACCCCCCGGGAGGGGTCTACGAGCAGTACTTC.

The genes are TRBV5-8 and TRBJ2-7; 8 positions agree with TRBD2. Germline lookup yields CDR1 SGHTS and CDR2 YDEGEE. The CDR3 has 15 amino acids. J lost 6 bases, V lost 4 bases, and 12 bases had no gene match. CDR3: CASSRTSGRGGEQYF. CDR3 DNA sequence: TGTGCCAGCAGCCGCACTAGCGGCCGCGGGGGCGAGCAGTACTTC.

The CDR3 region is CASSFSGVGYGYTF. As DNA, the CDR3 is TGTGCCAGCAGTTTTTCAGGGGTAGGGTATGGCTACACCTTC. The rearrangement links TRBV28 to TRBJ1-2; weak D call: TRBD1 (6 bases). Germline CDR1 is MDHEN and CDR2 is SYDVKM. The CDR3 extends over 14 amino acids. The V gene lost 3 bases and the J gene lost 5 bases, with 13 bases spanning the gap.

The rearrangement joins TRBV5-1 to TRBJ2-5; TRBD1 aligns across 9 bases. Per the germline V gene, CDR1 is SGHRS and CDR2 is YFSETQ. This CDR3 is 14 amino acids long. Trimming cost V 4 bases and J 5 bases; bases outside gene matches: 6. CDR3 coding DNA: TGCGCCAGCAGCGTAGGGACAGGGAGGGAGACCCAGTACTTC. Its protein is CASSVGTGRETQYF.

The rearrangement uses TRBV6-5 and TRBJ1-2; unclear D gene. The CDR3 consists of 14 residues. The germline gives CDR1 MNHEY, CDR2 SVGAGI. The ends were cut back, 4 bases at V and 1 base at J, with 10 bases in the middle. This chain's CDR3 is CASSSPESNYGYTF. The CDR3 coding sequence is TGTGCCAGCAGTTCCCCGGAGAGTAACTATGGCTACACCTTC.

J is TRBJ2-5 and V is TRBV15; D uncertain. In germline, CDR1 is LNHNV, CDR2 YYDKDF (reference sequence). This CDR3 is 15 amino acids long. The ends were cut back, 0 bases at V and 0 bases at J, with 8 bases in the middle. The CDR3: CATSRDPPYQETQYF. CDR3 nucleotides: TGTGCCACCAGCAGAGATCCCCCGTACCAAGAGACCCAGTACTTC.

The chain uses TRBV11-2 and TRBJ1-5, with 7 bases identical to TRBD1. This CDR3 has 14 amino acids. The junction had 5 bases not matched to a gene; V was cut back by 3 bases and J by 6 bases. Germline CDR1 and CDR2: SGHAT and FQNNGV. CDR3 region: CASSFDRVAQPQHF. CDR3 coding DNA: TGTGCCAGCAGCTTTGACAGGGTTGCTCAGCCCCAGCATTTT.

The chain has TRBV12-5 and TRBJ1-2; possibly TRBD1 for D (6 bases). CDR3 length: 12 residues. Germline loops: CDR1 LGHNT, CDR2 FRNRAP. V lost 1 base to trimming and J lost 7 bases, with 7 bases between them. The CDR3 loop reads CASGLARGGYTF. The DNA of the CDR3 is TGTGCTAGTGGTTTGGCCAGGGGTGGCTACACCTTC.

The chain combines TRBV4-2 with TRBJ2-7; 9 positions match TRBD1. Trimming at V came to 1 base and at J to 5 bases, leaving 9 bases not matched to a gene. This CDR3 region has 16 residues. The germline V gene has CDR1 LGHNA and CDR2 YNFKEQ. The CDR3 nucleotides are TGTGCCAGCAGCCAAGGCCCACAGGGGGCGCGCGACGAGCAGTACTTC. Amino acid sequence: CASSQGPQGARDEQYF.

J is TRBJ1-1 and V is TRBV6-1; 10 bases are shared with TRBD1. Germline V CDR1 and CDR2: MNHNS, SASEGT. V trimming: 3 bases; J trimming: 3 bases; junction bases outside the gene matches: 7. The CDR3 is 16 amino acids. The chain's CDR3 is CASSDFGQGGYTEAFF. The CDR3 DNA is TGTGCCAGCAGTGATTTCGGACAGGGGGGGTACACTGAAGCTTTCTTT.

V usage is TRBV9 and J usage is TRBJ1-4; weak D call: TRBD1 (6 bases). The CDR3 spans 15 residues. The germline V and J ends were trimmed by 4 bases and 4 bases, with 14 bases remaining between them. Germline lookup yields CDR1 SGDLS and CDR2 YYNGEE. CDR3 amino acids: CASSLIGRGNEKLFF. DNA of the CDR3: TGTGCCAGCAGCCTTATTGGCAGGGGTAATGAAAAACTGTTTTTT.

V and J are TRBV6-5 and TRBJ2-5; TRBD2 agrees at 12 bases. The CDR3 is 15 residues long. Germline CDR1 MNHEY, CDR2 SVGAGI. The V and J ends lost 6 bases and 5 bases, in that order; junction bases with no gene match: 7. The CDR3 loop reads CASRRTSGGRETQYF. The CDR3 DNA sequence: TGTGCCAGCAGACGTACTAGCGGGGGGAGGGAGACCCAGTACTTC.

V gene TRBV25-1 combines with J gene TRBJ1-3, with unresolved D. The V end was cut by 3 bases, the J end by 4 bases, with 4 bases between. CDR3 length: 12 residues. CDR1 is MGHDK and CDR2 is SYGVNS in the germline V gene. The CDR3, as DNA: TGTGCCAGCAGTGATCTCGGAAACACCATATATTTT. Encoded protein: CASSDLGNTIYF. The variable domain in full, completed from reference TRBV25-1 and TRBJ1-3, reads EADIYQTPRYLVIGTGKKITLECSQTMGHDKMYWYQQDPGMELHLIHYSYGVNSTEKGDLSSESTVSRIRTEHFPLTLESARPSHTSQYLCASSDLGNTIYFGEGSWLTVV.

The chain employs TRBV18 and TRBJ2-6; D possibly corresponds to TRBD2 (6 bases). Germline loops: CDR1 KGHSH, CDR2 LQKENI. This CDR3 region has 21 residues. The ends were cut back, 1 base at V and 0 bases at J, with 22 bases in the middle. CDR3 nucleotide sequence: TGTGCCAGCTCACCACTTATAACCCCGGGACTCACGAGCTCTGGGGCCAACGTCCTGACTTTC. Protein: CASSPLITPGLTSSGANVLTF.

This chain joins TRBV5-1 and TRBJ2-5; 11 nucleotides align to TRBD2. CDR3 length: 16 residues. The V gene end was trimmed by 0 bases and the J gene end by 5 bases; junction bases not matched to a gene: 6. Germline V CDR1 and CDR2: SGHRS, YFSETQ. CDR3 in DNA: TGCGCCAGCAGCTTGGAGGCTAGCGGGAGGCGGGAGACCCAGTACTTC. This encodes CASSLEASGRRETQYF.

This chain connects TRBV25-1 to TRBJ1-3; 9 positions match TRBD1. Germline lookup yields CDR1 MGHDK and CDR2 SYGVNS. This CDR3 is built from 13 residues. V lost 6 bases, J lost 8 bases, and 5 bases stayed unmatched. In DNA form, the CDR3 reads TGTGCCAGCAGAGGGACAGGGAGACACACCATATATTTT. It translates to CASRGTGRHTIYF.

The chain is built from TRBV7-9 and TRBJ1-1, with D unclear. Germline V lookup: CDR1 SEHNR, CDR2 FQNEAQ (reference sequence). The CDR3 extends over 14 amino acids. V was trimmed by 2 bases and J by 4 bases, leaving 11 bases between them. This CDR3 reads CASSLKPIATEAFF. DNA for the CDR3: TGTGCCAGCAGCTTAAAGCCCATTGCCACTGAAGCTTTCTTT.

This chain joins TRBV3-1 (or the pseudogene TRBV3-2) and TRBJ2-1, with TRBD2 matching 12 bases. CDR1 is LGHDT, CDR2 YNNKEL, per germline (reference sequence). The CDR3 runs to 16 residues. The junction had 2 bases not matched to a gene; V was cut back by 0 bases and J by 5 bases. CDR3 in amino acids: CASSQETSGRNNEQFF. CDR3 nucleotides: TGTGCCAGCAGCCAAGAGACTAGCGGGAGAAACAATGAGCAGTTCTTC.

The chain joins TRBV25-1 to TRBJ2-3; D is perhaps TRBD2 (7 bases). V was clipped by 8 bases and J by 7 bases, with 31 bases between them. Germline V gene data show CDR1 as MGHDK and CDR2 as SYGVNS. The CDR3 contains 18 residues. The CDR3 reads CASGGNVLRGHSGYTQYF. CDR3 DNA: TGTGCCAGCGGGGGAAACGTGTTGCGGGGGCATTCTGGCTATACGCAGTATTTT.

The CDR3 DNA is TGTGCCACCCAACAGGGGCGGGACTATGGCTACACCTTC. Translated, it gives CATQQGRDYGYTF. The chain couples TRBV24-1 to TRBJ1-2, with 7 bases fitting TRBD1. Germline assignment: CDR1 KGHDR and CDR2 SFDVKD. The CDR3 length is 13 residues. V gave up 9 bases and J gave up 3 bases; unmatched junction bases: 6.